A single sample gave rise to the 2 T cell receptor beta chains below, sequenced in a study of early T cells in non-severe SARS-CoV-2 infection. TCRdb re-called the 5' RACE reads with MiXCR, one entry per CDR3 protein. The sample yields 55,000 to 75,000 distinct CDR3 sequences, 12% seen once. The sequenced sample consisted of whole blood. Receptor source: an adult who was a healthcare worker with PCR-confirmed SARS-CoV-2 infection or an uninfected control (not recorded which).

The chain employs TRBV20-1 and TRBJ2-7; 10 bases match TRBD2. The V gene end was trimmed by 6 bases and the J gene end by 4 bases; junction bases not matched to a gene: 12. The CDR3 covers 15 residues. CDR1 and CDR2 from the germline V gene are DFQATT and SNEGSKA (reference sequence). CDR3 nucleotide sequence: TGCAGTGCCCTCCAGCTCCTAGCGGGAGTATACGAGCAGTACTTC. Translated, it gives CSALQLLAGVYEQYF.

The V and J genes are TRBV5-1 and TRBJ1-1, with D unresolved. The CDR3 totals 13 residues. From germline, CDR1 is SGHRS and CDR2 YFSETQ. Trimming shortened V by 4 bases and J by 1 base, and 8 bases separated the two germline ends. The CDR3, as DNA: TGCGCCAGCAGCGGGGAAGGGAACACTGAAGCTTTCTTT. Translating it yields CASSGEGNTEAFF.